Below, one T cell receptor (beta chain) is given with its context. What antigen it recognizes has not been identified. Qualities for individual bases were not recorded, and no much larger clone is one base off. This record belongs to a study of blood T cell repertoires in COVID-19 (dated by TCRdb to the early 2020s). Study-wide context: Samples covering the acute and convalescent phases of COVID-19 were provided by collaborators in the United States, Italy and Spain. The prospective study material was composed of cDNA or gDNA derived from T cells, B-cell-depleted T cells, or PBMCs. Deeply sampled blood TCRbeta repertoires from subjects exposed to, actively infected with, or recovered from COVID-19 were included in the dataset. The repertoires were released in a freely available public database meant as a resource for research on the immune response to SARS-CoV-2. The samples were drawn from two sources: the first 160 participants of the ongoing ImmuneRACE study, and over 950 subjects contributed by 6 global collaborators. Nearly every sample came with metadata listing a de-identified subject ID, COVID-19 status, age in years and sex. Where HLA class I and class II types were available, the types were taken from metadata supplied by the sample provider, not from assay-based typing.

TCRbeta CDR3 regions were amplified from genomic DNA using the immunoSEQ Assay, a bias-controlled multiplex PCR. The original methods were these. The number of nucleated cells in each sample was estimated from the amplification of reference gene primers within the assay. Sequence reads were collapsed and filtered to measure the absolute abundance of every unique TCRbeta CDR3 rearrangement. For each sample, productive Simpson clonality was calculated as the square root of Simpson's diversity index over productive rearrangements. Entries here come from immuneACCESS through TCRdb and include only in-frame sequences with V and J called. Some clones fail to appear in such tables; in the studies checked, an unresolved V gene covers under half of the shortfall, and the cause of the remainder is unknown. From that table come the V and J calls and clone size; the DNA was used to work out D and trimming. The sample has some 60,000 clones on record, around 86% of them singletons. The leading ten clones occupy 3% to 4.5% of the sample.

Study-wide conclusions, independent of this receptor: The quantity of clinical and demographic metadata differed by source and by participant and was supplied without curation.

Each collaborating institution followed its own protocols to collect whole blood in K2EDTA tubes. For TCRbeta analysis, collaborators shipped samples as frozen whole blood, isolated PBMCs, or DNA extracted from either of those sample types. The receptor was derived from an elderly woman with acute or convalescent COVID-19. Sequences were obtained from peripheral blood.

The DNA sequence is given as TGTGCCAGCAGCTTGGGGGCAGGGGGAGCTAACTATGGCTACACCTTC. This encodes CASSLGAGGANYGYTF. Recombination connected TRBV5-5 to TRBJ1-2, and TRBD1 aligns with 7 junction nucleotides. Here V drops 0 bases and J drops 0 bases, and the junction holds 5 bases not matched to any gene. CDR1 and CDR2, looked up from the germline V gene (reference sequence), are SGHKS and YYEKEE. Measured from the cysteine to the phenylalanine, the CDR3 is 16 residues long. The CDR3 DNA has 48 bases and is translated from base 1.